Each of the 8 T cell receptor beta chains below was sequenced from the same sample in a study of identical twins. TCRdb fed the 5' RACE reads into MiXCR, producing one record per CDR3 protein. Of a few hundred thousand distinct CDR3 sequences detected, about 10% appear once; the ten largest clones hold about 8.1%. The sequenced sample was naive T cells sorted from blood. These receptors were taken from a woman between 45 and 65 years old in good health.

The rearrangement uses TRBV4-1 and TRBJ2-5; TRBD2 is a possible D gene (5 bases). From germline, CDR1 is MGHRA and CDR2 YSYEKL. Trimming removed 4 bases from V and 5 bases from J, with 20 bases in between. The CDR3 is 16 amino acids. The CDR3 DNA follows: TGCGCCAGCAGCCCGCGCGAGACTACCCCGCTTGAGACCCAGTACTTC. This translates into CASSPRETTPLETQYF.

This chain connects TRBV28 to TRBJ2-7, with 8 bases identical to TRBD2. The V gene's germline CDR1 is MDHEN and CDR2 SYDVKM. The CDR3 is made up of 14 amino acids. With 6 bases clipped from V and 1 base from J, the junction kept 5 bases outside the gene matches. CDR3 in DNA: TGTGCCAGCAGCCCAGCGGGAGTATCCTACGAGCAGTACTTC. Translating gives CASSPAGVSYEQYF.

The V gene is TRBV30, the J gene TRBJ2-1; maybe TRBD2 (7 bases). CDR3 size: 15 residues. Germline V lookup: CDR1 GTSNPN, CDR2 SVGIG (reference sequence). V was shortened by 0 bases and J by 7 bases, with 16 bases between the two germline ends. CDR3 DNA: TGTGCCTGGAGTGTAGCGGGGACAATCAATAATGAGCAGTTCTTC. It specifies CAWSVAGTINNEQFF.

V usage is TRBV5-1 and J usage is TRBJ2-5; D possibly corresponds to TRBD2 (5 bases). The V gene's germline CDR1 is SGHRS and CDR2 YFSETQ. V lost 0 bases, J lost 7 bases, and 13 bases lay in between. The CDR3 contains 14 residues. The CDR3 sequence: CASSLAGESVTQYF. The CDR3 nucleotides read TGCGCCAGCAGCTTGGCCGGGGAAAGTGTGACCCAGTACTTC.

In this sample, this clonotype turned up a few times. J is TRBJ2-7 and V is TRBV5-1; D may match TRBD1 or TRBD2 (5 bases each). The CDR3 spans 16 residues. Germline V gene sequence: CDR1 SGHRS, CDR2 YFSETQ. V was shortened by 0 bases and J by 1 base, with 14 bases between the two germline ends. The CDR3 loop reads CASSLAGTEPSYEQYF. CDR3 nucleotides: TGCGCCAGCAGCTTGGCGGGGACGGAGCCTTCCTACGAGCAGTACTTC.

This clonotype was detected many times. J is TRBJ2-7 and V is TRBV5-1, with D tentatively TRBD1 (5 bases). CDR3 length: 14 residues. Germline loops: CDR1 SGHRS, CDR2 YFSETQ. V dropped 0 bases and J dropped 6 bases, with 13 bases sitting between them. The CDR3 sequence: CASSLVGGQGEQYV. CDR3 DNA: TGCGCCAGCAGCTTGGTAGGCGGCCAGGGCGAGCAGTACGTC.

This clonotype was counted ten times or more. The DNA for the CDR3 is TGCAGCGTTGAAATCCAGGGGGCGAGAAAACTGTTTTTT. Its protein is CSVEIQGARKLFF. J is TRBJ1-4 and V is TRBV29-1, with 8 bases aligning to TRBD1. The CDR3 extends over 13 amino acids. The V gene's germline CDR1 is SQVTM and CDR2 ANQGSEA. V trimming: 2 bases; J trimming: 10 bases; junction bases outside the gene matches: 6.

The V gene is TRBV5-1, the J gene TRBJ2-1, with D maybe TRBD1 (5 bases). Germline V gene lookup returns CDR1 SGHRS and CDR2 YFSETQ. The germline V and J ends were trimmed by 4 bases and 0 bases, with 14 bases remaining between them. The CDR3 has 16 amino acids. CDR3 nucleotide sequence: TGCGCCAGCAGCGTAGGATGGACAACCTCCTACAATGAGCAGTTCTTC. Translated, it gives CASSVGWTTSYNEQFF. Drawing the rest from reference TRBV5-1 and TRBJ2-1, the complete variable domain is KAGVTQTPRYLIKTRGQQVTLSCSPISGHRSVSWYQQTPGQGLQFLFEYFSETQRNKGNFPGRFSGRQFSNSRSEMNVSTLELGDSALYLCASSVGWTTSYNEQFFGPGTRLTVL.